This T cell receptor (beta chain) was captured in a study of shared clonotypes between healthy human individuals (dated by TCRdb to the early 2020s). Describing the broader study: The cohort included a few men and two women between 18 and 49 years of age. Per donor, leukapheresis produced somewhere between about 0.85 and 9.5 billion PBMCs. Libraries were prepared and TCR repertoires were sequenced by different laboratories using diverse techniques, in order to increase sequencing depth and limit assay-specific biases. For each donor, CD4 naive and CD4 memory were each run on three plates, CD8 naive on two plates, and CD8 memory on one plate. To estimate repertoire size and how much clonotype sharing occurs between individuals, the study deeply sequenced the blood TCR repertoires of five healthy adults.

The CDR3 spans 13 residues, from the cysteine through the phenylalanine. The retained sequence is limited to the CDR3, 39 bases, with the frame set at the first base. CDR1 and CDR2, per the germline V gene (reference sequence), are MNHEY and SMNVEV. The V end loses 4 bases and the J end loses 4 bases, and a stretch of 10 bases separates them. About this clone: The antigen it binds to is not known. No base-level quality is on record; no much larger clone is a single base apart.

Donors were healthy HIV-negative adults with no recently reported acute infections or vaccinations. Every donor was a Caucasian adult residing in Nashville, Tennessee, USA. CD4+ T cells were enriched by magnetic negative selection; naive cells were then positively selected on CD45RA, and the negative fraction formed the memory subset. Blood was obtained by leukapheresis, after which PBMCs were separated by Ficoll-Histopaque density gradient centrifugation and cryopreserved in liquid nitrogen vapor phase. Purity and quantity of every magnetically sorted T cell population were checked by analytical flow cytometry. From each sorted fraction, genomic DNA was isolated and quantified by UV absorbance on a Nanodrop 2000c. Using the deep immunoSEQ assay, multiplex PCR amplified TCR CDR3 regions from genomic DNA. For each cell subset, the extracted genomic DNA was distributed evenly across all wells of several immunoSEQ 96-well plates, and each plate served as one replicate. For sorted subsets, 200 to 250 ng of genomic DNA, equivalent to some 33,000 T cell genomes, went into each replicate PCR. Purified libraries were quantified with a Qubit 3.0 fluorometer, sized on a Bioanalyzer 2100, and re-quantified with the KAPA Library Quantification kit. Each immunoSEQ 96-well plate was sequenced on its own single-read 150-cycle Illumina NextSeq 550 flow cell. In the original analysis: Because only junctional sequences without quality scores were contained in the immunoSEQ output, filtering matching that applied to full-length reads could not be performed. To assign V/J genes and CDR3, sequences were annotated against IMGT germline references using PyIR, a Python wrapper for IgBLAST v1.9. Any read was removed if the V/J assignment was weak (E-value above 1e-6), the CDR3 was missing, or the read contained stop codons, out-of-frame junctions, or ambiguous translated residues. V3J clonotypes were defined as sequences sharing an identical inferred V gene, J gene, and CDR3 amino acid sequence. To compute the percentage overlap between repertoires, the number of shared unique clonotypes was divided by the size of the smaller repertoire. Repertoire richness was assessed with RTK rarefaction, the Chao1 estimator, and Recon v2.1 estimates of unobserved clonotypes. Generation probabilities were computed with OLGA for all TCRbeta clonotypes obtained by the gDNA method from a few donors. TCRdb stores this immuneACCESS table with in-frame sequences only. Part of the clones is absent; in the studies checked, under half of the shortfall reflects unresolved V genes, and no reason is known for the rest. The V and J calls and clone size are taken from that table; D and trimming were inferred from the DNA. This sample lists about 2 million clones; 85% to 95% were detected once. The top ten constitute roughly 0.13% of the sample.

Findings and caveats that apply to the study as a whole: Pairwise subsampling indicated that sequencing depth was expected to affect the degree of clonotype sharing among donors. Naive subsets generally had larger estimated clonotype richness than memory subsets did. About 5% of naive CD4, around 3.6% of naive CD8, about 2.4% of memory CD4, and 0.35% to 0.4% of memory CD8 clonotypes were shared across several donors. Sampling was restricted to blood, and TCR repertoires in tissues likely differ from the TCR repertoires found in blood. Higher generation probabilities were observed for clonotypes shared by all four sorted-subset donors than for non-shared clonotypes. The genetic and exposure-history diversity represented was limited by the small number of donors. Even with the large sequencing depth, rarefaction of the sorted-subset datasets indicated that sequencing was incomplete.

The receptor's source is a man aged 18 to 30 in good health. The chain is encoded by TRBV27 joined to TRBJ2-5, with TRBD2 as a weak D call on 5 bases. The sample taken for sequencing was naive CD4+ T cells sorted from blood. The cell subset or site label on this specimen signifies: CD45RA+ positively selected. CDR3 sequence: CASSWGRGETQYF. DNA sequence: TGTGCCAGCAGTTGGGGTCGGGGAGAGACCCAGTACTTC.